One sample yielded the 5 T cell receptor beta chains listed below, sequenced in a study of spatial heterogeneity in lung cancer. Time point denoted: sample taken at primary tumor resection. Unsorted whole RNA of tumor, nontumor lung or frozen PBMC was sequenced. One entry per CDR3 protein results from TCRdb running MiXCR on the 5' RACE reads. In the table there are approximately 39,000 distinct CDR3 sequences, under 7% of which are singletons. The sequencing here drew on PBMCs, taken at surgery. The receptor source for this set is a male donor with early-stage non-small cell lung cancer.

The chain is built from TRBV7-8 and TRBJ2-3; 10 nucleotides agree with TRBD2. CDR1 SGHVS and CDR2 FQNEAQ come from the germline V gene. The CDR3 has 16 amino acids. Trimming at V came to 2 bases and at J to 4 bases, leaving 6 bases not matched to a gene. The CDR3, as DNA: TGTGCCAGCAGCTTACGGACTAGCGGCTCCTCAGATACGCAGTATTTT. Translating it yields CASSLRTSGSSDTQYF.

This clonotype was counted many times. The chain joins TRBV7-2 to TRBJ1-1, with D possibly being TRBD1 (6 bases). There are 11 residues in the CDR3. CDR1 and CDR2 (germline): SGHTA, FQGNSA. V was shortened by 7 bases and J by 3 bases, with 6 bases between the two germline ends. Here the CDR3 reads CASNRDTEAFF. The DNA for the CDR3 is TGTGCCAGCAACAGGGACACTGAAGCTTTCTTT.

The sample holds many counts of this clonotype. The chain recombines TRBV24-1 with TRBJ1-2, with 8 nucleotides matching TRBD1. Germline V gives CDR1 KGHDR, CDR2 SFDVKD. The CDR3 runs to 13 residues. V lost 4 bases and J lost 8; bases outside the gene matches: 5. CDR3 sequence: CATSDAGTGGYTF. The DNA of the CDR3 is TGTGCCACCAGTGACGCCGGGACAGGCGGCTACACCTTC.

This clonotype occurred once. A single base separates this from a much larger clone, so it may be a read error. The rearrangement uses TRBV28 and TRBJ1-2; D unresolved. This CDR3 contains 11 residues. Looked up from germline, CDR1 is MDHEN and CDR2 is SYDVKM. With 7 bases removed from V and 8 bases from J, the gap between germline ends came to 11 bases. The CDR3 DNA reads as TGTGCCAGCAATCGGACGGAGGGCTACACCTTC. Translating it yields CASNRTEGYTF.

The chain uses TRBV7-9 and TRBJ1-2, with D tentatively TRBD1 (5 bases). Germline V gene sequence: CDR1 SEHNR, CDR2 FQNEAQ (reference sequence). V was pared by 1 base and J by 8 bases, with 11 bases between. This CDR3 has 13 amino acids. The CDR3 loop reads CASSLGRANGYTF. CDR3 nucleotides: TGTGCCAGCAGCTTAGGCAGGGCAAACGGCTACACCTTC.